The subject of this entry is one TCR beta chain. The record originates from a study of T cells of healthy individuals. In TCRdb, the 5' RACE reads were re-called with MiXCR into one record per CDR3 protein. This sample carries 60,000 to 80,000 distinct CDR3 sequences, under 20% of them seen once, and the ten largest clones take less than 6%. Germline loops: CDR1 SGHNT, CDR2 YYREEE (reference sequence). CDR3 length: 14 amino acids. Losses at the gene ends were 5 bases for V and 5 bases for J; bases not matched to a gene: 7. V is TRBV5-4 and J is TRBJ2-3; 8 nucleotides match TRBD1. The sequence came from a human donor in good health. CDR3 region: CASRFEDREDTQYF. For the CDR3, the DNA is TGTGCCAGCAGGTTCGAGGACAGGGAAGATACGCAGTATTTT.